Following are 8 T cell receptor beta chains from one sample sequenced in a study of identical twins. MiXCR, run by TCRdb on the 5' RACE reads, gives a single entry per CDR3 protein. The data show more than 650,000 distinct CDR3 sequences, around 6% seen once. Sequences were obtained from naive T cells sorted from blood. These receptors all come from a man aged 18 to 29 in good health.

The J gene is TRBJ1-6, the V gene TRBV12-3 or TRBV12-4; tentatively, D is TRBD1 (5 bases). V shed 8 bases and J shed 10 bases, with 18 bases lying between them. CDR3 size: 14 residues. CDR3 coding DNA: TGTGCCAGCCGCCGGGCGGGGGAAGACTCACCCCTCCACTTT. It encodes CASRRAGEDSPLHF.

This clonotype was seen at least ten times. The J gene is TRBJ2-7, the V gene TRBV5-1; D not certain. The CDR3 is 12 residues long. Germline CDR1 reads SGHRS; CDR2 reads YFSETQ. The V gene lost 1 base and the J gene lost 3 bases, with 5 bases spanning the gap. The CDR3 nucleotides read TGCGCCAGCAGCTTGTGCTACTACGAGCAGTACGTC. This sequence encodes CASSLCYYEQYV.

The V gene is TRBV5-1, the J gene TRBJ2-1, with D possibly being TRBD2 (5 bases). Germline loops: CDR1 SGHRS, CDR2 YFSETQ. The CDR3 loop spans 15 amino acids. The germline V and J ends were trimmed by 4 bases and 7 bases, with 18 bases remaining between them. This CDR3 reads CASSTLTGSDNEQFF. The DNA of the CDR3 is TGCGCCAGCAGCACCCTGACGGGATCGGATAATGAGCAGTTCTTC. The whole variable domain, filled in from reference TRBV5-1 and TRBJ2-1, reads KAGVTQTPRYLIKTRGQQVTLSCSPISGHRSVSWYQQTPGQGLQFLFEYFSETQRNKGNFPGRFSGRQFSNSRSEMNVSTLELGDSALYLCASSTLTGSDNEQFFGPGTRLTVL.

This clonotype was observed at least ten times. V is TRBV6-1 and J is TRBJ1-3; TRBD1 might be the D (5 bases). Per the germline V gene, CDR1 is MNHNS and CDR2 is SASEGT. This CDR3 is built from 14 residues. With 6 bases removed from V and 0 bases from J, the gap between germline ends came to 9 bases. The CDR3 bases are TGTGCCAGCAGGATAGGGACCTCTGGAAACACCATATATTTT. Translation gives CASRIGTSGNTIYF.

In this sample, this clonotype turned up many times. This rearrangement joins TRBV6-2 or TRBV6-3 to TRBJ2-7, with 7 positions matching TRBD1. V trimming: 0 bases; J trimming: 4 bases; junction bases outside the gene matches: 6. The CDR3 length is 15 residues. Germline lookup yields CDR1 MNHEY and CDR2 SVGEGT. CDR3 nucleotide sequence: TGTGCCAGCAGTTACTCAGTCGGGACAGTTTACGAGCAGTACTTC. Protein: CASSYSVGTVYEQYF.

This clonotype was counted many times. This CDR3 is CATSDLQSKDNEQFF. CDR3 bases: TGTGCCACCAGTGATTTGCAATCGAAAGACAATGAGCAGTTCTTC. The chain links TRBV24-1 to TRBJ2-1; D gene ambiguous. CDR1 and CDR2 from the germline V gene are KGHDR and SFDVKD. The CDR3 contains 15 residues. V was cut by 0 bases and J by 5 bases, with 10 bases left in between.

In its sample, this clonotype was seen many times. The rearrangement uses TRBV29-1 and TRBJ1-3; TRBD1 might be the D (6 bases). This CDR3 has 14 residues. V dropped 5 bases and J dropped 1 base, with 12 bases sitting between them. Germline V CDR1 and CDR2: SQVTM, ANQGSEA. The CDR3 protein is CSVQMGTSGNTIYF. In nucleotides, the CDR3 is TGCAGCGTTCAAATGGGGACATCTGGAAACACCATATATTTT.

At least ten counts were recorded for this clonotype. The CDR3: CASSKQGSTDTQYF. As DNA, the CDR3 is TGTGCCAGCAGCAAACAGGGCAGCACAGATACGCAGTATTTT. This chain uses TRBV9 with TRBJ2-3; TRBD1 might be the D (6 bases). The CDR3 consists of 14 residues. V was shortened by 4 bases and J by 0 bases, with 9 bases between the two germline ends. The germline CDR1 and CDR2 sequences are SGDLS and YYNGEE.